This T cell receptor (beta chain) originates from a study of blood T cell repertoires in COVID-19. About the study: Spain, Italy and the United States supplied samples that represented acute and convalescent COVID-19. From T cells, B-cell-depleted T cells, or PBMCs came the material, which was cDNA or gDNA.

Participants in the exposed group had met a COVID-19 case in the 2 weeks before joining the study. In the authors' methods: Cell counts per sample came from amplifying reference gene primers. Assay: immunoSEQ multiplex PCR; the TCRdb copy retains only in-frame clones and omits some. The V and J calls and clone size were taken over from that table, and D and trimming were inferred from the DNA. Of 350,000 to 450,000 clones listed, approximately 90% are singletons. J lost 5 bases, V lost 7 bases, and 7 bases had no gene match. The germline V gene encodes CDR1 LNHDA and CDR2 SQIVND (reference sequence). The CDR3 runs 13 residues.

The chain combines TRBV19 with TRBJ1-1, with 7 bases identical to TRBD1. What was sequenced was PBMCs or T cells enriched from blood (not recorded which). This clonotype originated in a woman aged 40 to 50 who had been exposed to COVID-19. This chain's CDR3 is CASNPTGRTEAFF. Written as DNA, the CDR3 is TGTGCCAGTAACCCGACAGGGAGGACTGAAGCTTTCTTT.